These T cell receptor beta chains were read from a single sample in a study of blood T cells in healthy people across ages. One entry per CDR3 protein results from TCRdb running MiXCR on the 5' RACE reads. The sample gives under 800,000 distinct CDR3 sequences, roughly 43% of which show up once; 20% to 25% is in the top ten. Sequencing was carried out using blood. These receptors all come from a woman in her sixties or seventies in good health. Both conserved end residues are part of each CDR3. Each record gives: clone size, V gene, J gene, D gene, CDR3 length, CDR3 DNA, CDR3 protein. The D gene is left open where the match is weak. Expanded clones get a size class; other rows say once, few or many, or leave the size out.

abundance: NA; v_gene: TRBV29-1; j_gene: TRBJ2-1; d_gene: TRBD2; len: 15; CDR3nt: TGCAACGTTGAAGATGGGCTAGCGGGAGGTAACGAGCAGTTCTTC; CDR3aa: CNVEDGLAGGNEQFF
abundance: few; v_gene: TRBV12-3/TRBV12-4; j_gene: TRBJ1-1; d_gene: NA; len: 11; CDR3nt: TGTGCCAGCAGTTTTACCACTGAAGCTTTCTTT; CDR3aa: CASSFTTEAFF
abundance: NA; v_gene: TRBV20-1; j_gene: TRBJ1-1; d_gene: NA; len: 13; CDR3nt: TGCAGTGCTAGGCCGGGGGCGTCGACTGAAGCTTTCTTT; CDR3aa: CSARPGASTEAFF
abundance: few; v_gene: TRBV6-1; j_gene: TRBJ2-6; d_gene: NA; len: 18; CDR3nt: TGTGCCAGCAGTGGCCCATGGGGTTCTAGCTCTGGGGCCAACGTCCTGACTTTC; CDR3aa: CASSGPWGSSSGANVLTF
abundance: NA; v_gene: TRBV11-1; j_gene: TRBJ2-1; d_gene: TRBD1; len: 14; CDR3nt: TGTGCCGGCAGCCTAGGACAGGGTGGGAATGAGCAGTTCTTC; CDR3aa: CAGSLGQGGNEQFF
abundance: few; v_gene: TRBV6-2/TRBV6-3; j_gene: TRBJ1-5; d_gene: TRBD1; len: 18; CDR3nt: TGTGCCAGCAGTTACTCGCACCGGGACAGGGGGCGGAATCAGCCCCAGCATTTT; CDR3aa: CASSYSHRDRGRNQPQHF
abundance: NA; v_gene: TRBV30; j_gene: TRBJ1-4; d_gene: NA; len: 14; CDR3nt: TGTGCCTGGAGTGTACCTGGGGGCCAGGGGAGACTGTTTTTT; CDR3aa: CAWSVPGGQGRLFF
abundance: few; v_gene: TRBV24-1; j_gene: TRBJ2-7; d_gene: NA; len: 15; CDR3nt: TGTGCCACCAGTGATTTGCGCGACGGAGCCTACGAGCAGTACTTC; CDR3aa: CATSDLRDGAYEQYF
abundance: NA; v_gene: TRBV6-5; j_gene: TRBJ2-1; d_gene: TRBD2; len: 16; CDR3nt: TGTGCCAGCAGCCTACTAGCGGGGAGCTTCTACAATGAGCAGTTCTTC; CDR3aa: CASSLLAGSFYNEQFF
abundance: NA; v_gene: TRBV7-2; j_gene: TRBJ2-5; d_gene: TRBD2; len: 16; CDR3nt: TGTGCCAGCAGCTCCTTTGGACTAGCGGGAGGAGAGACCCAGTACTTC; CDR3aa: CASSSFGLAGGETQYF
abundance: few; v_gene: TRBV9; j_gene: TRBJ2-1; d_gene: TRBD1; len: 11; CDR3nt: TGTGCCAGCGGAGTTCAGGGGGATCGGTTCTTC; CDR3aa: CASGVQGDRFF
abundance: NA; v_gene: TRBV2; j_gene: TRBJ2-1; d_gene: NA; len: 14; CDR3nt: TGTGCCTGCAGTGAGCAGGACCGCACTGGGGAGCAGTTCTTC; CDR3aa: CACSEQDRTGEQFF
abundance: NA; v_gene: TRBV12-3/TRBV12-4; j_gene: TRBJ1-2; d_gene: NA; len: 13; CDR3nt: TGTGCCAGCAGTTTCGTACAGCTCTATGGCTACACCTTC; CDR3aa: CASSFVQLYGYTF
abundance: NA; v_gene: TRBV7-9; j_gene: TRBJ1-2; d_gene: TRBD1; len: 15; CDR3nt: TGTGCCAGCAGCCTAACGGGACAGGGGGCCCGAGGCTACACCTTC; CDR3aa: CASSLTGQGARGYTF
abundance: few; v_gene: TRBV7-8; j_gene: TRBJ2-1; d_gene: NA; len: 16; CDR3nt: TGTGCCAGCAGCTTATGGGGGGTGGACTCCTACAATGAGCAGTTCTTC; CDR3aa: CASSLWGVDSYNEQFF
abundance: few; v_gene: TRBV29-1; j_gene: TRBJ2-3; d_gene: TRBD1; len: 14; CDR3nt: TGCAGCGCCAGGGACAGCTACACCACAGATACGCAGTATTTT; CDR3aa: CSARDSYTTDTQYF
abundance: NA; v_gene: TRBV5-1; j_gene: TRBJ2-1; d_gene: TRBD1; len: 16; CDR3nt: TGCGCCAGCAGCTTGGAAAGTGGGACAGGGGTAAATGAGCAGTTCTTC; CDR3aa: CASSLESGTGVNEQFF
abundance: NA; v_gene: TRBV29-1; j_gene: TRBJ2-1; d_gene: NA; len: 10; CDR3nt: TGCAGCGCCACGTTCCGGGAGCAGTTCTTC; CDR3aa: CSATFREQFF
abundance: few; v_gene: TRBV6-2/TRBV6-3; j_gene: TRBJ2-6; d_gene: NA; len: 17; CDR3nt: TGTGCCAGCAGTTATTGGCAGAGCAGCTCTGGGGCCAACGTCCTGACTTTC; CDR3aa: CASSYWQSSSGANVLTF
abundance: few; v_gene: TRBV6-2/TRBV6-3; j_gene: TRBJ1-5; d_gene: NA; len: 13; CDR3nt: TGTGCCAGCAACGGGGTTCGCAATCAGCCCCAGCATTTT; CDR3aa: CASNGVRNQPQHF
abundance: NA; v_gene: TRBV20-1; j_gene: TRBJ2-1; d_gene: NA; len: 13; CDR3nt: TGCAGTGCTCATGCGGCTCACCAACGCGAGCAGTTCTTC; CDR3aa: CSAHAAHQREQFF
abundance: NA; v_gene: TRBV6-2/TRBV6-3; j_gene: TRBJ2-7; d_gene: NA; len: 13; CDR3nt: TGTGCCAGCAGCATATTGGTCGGCTACGAGCAGTACTTC; CDR3aa: CASSILVGYEQYF
abundance: few; v_gene: TRBV3-1; j_gene: TRBJ1-1; d_gene: NA; len: 15; CDR3nt: TGTGCCAGCAGCCAAGGCGGTATTATGAACACTGAAGCTTTCTTT; CDR3aa: CASSQGGIMNTEAFF
abundance: NA; v_gene: TRBV5-1; j_gene: TRBJ2-1; d_gene: TRBD2; len: 13; CDR3nt: TGCGCCAGCAGGGGACTACACTACAATGAGCAGTTCTTC; CDR3aa: CASRGLHYNEQFF
abundance: many; v_gene: TRBV29-1; j_gene: TRBJ2-7; d_gene: TRBD2; len: 15; CDR3nt: TGCAGCGTGCTAAGCGGGGGACTCAACTCCTACGAGCAGTACTTC; CDR3aa: CSVLSGGLNSYEQYF
abundance: few; v_gene: TRBV20-1; j_gene: TRBJ2-5; d_gene: TRBD1; len: 15; CDR3nt: TGCAGTGCTAGACCCGGACAGGACGTCCAAGAGACCCAGTACTTC; CDR3aa: CSARPGQDVQETQYF
abundance: NA; v_gene: TRBV6-2/TRBV6-3; j_gene: TRBJ2-1; d_gene: TRBD2; len: 16; CDR3nt: TGTACCACACACTTAGGGGTAGCGGGAGGGAACAATGAGCAGTTCTTC; CDR3aa: CTTHLGVAGGNNEQFF
abundance: NA; v_gene: TRBV11-2; j_gene: TRBJ2-3; d_gene: NA; len: 17; CDR3nt: TGTGCCAGCAGCTTAGGACGCGACAGTCCTAGCACAGATACGCAGTATTTT; CDR3aa: CASSLGRDSPSTDTQYF
abundance: NA; v_gene: TRBV7-2; j_gene: TRBJ1-2; d_gene: TRBD1; len: 16; CDR3nt: TGTGCCAGCAGCTTAGAGACAGGGGGTACTGGCTATGGCTACACCTTC; CDR3aa: CASSLETGGTGYGYTF
abundance: once; v_gene: TRBV11-2; j_gene: TRBJ2-7; d_gene: NA; len: 16; CDR3nt: TGTGCCAGCAGCTTAGCCCTCCAAGCAGGGCTCTACGAGCAGTACTTC; CDR3aa: CASSLALQAGLYEQYF
abundance: NA; v_gene: TRBV12-3/TRBV12-4; j_gene: TRBJ1-2; d_gene: NA; len: 14; CDR3nt: TGTGCCAGCGGCTCCGGGACGACTAACTATGGCTACACCTTC; CDR3aa: CASGSGTTNYGYTF
abundance: NA; v_gene: TRBV2; j_gene: TRBJ1-5; d_gene: NA; len: 14; CDR3nt: TGTGCCAGCAGCCCTCAGAGCCTCAATCAGCCCCAGCATTTT; CDR3aa: CASSPQSLNQPQHF
abundance: NA; v_gene: TRBV5-1; j_gene: TRBJ2-7; d_gene: NA; len: 14; CDR3nt: TGCGCCAGCAGCGTGCGGAGCGGGCTTTACGAGCAGTACTTC; CDR3aa: CASSVRSGLYEQYF
abundance: many; v_gene: TRBV28; j_gene: TRBJ2-7; d_gene: TRBD2; len: 14; CDR3nt: TGTGCCAGCACCTTAGCGGGACCATACTACGAGCAGTACTTC; CDR3aa: CASTLAGPYYEQYF
abundance: once; v_gene: TRBV28; j_gene: TRBJ2-3; d_gene: NA; len: 12; CDR3nt: TGTGCCAGCAGCTTTGGGTCGATAGAAGAGTATTTT; CDR3aa: CASSFGSIEEYF
abundance: NA; v_gene: TRBV29-1; j_gene: TRBJ2-7; d_gene: NA; len: 11; CDR3nt: TGCAGCGTTGCGGTGGGCTACAAGCAGTACTTC; CDR3aa: CSVAVGYKQYF
abundance: few; v_gene: TRBV7-6; j_gene: TRBJ2-7; d_gene: NA; len: 13; CDR3nt: TGTGCCAGCAGCTTAAGTCTACACTCCGAGCAGTACTTC; CDR3aa: CASSLSLHSEQYF
abundance: NA; v_gene: TRBV2; j_gene: TRBJ1-5; d_gene: NA; len: 15; CDR3nt: TGTGCCAGCAGTGATCAAGGGACGCATAATCAGCCCCAGCATTTT; CDR3aa: CASSDQGTHNQPQHF
abundance: few; v_gene: TRBV29-1; j_gene: TRBJ1-2; d_gene: NA; len: 12; CDR3nt: NA; CDR3aa: CSAKGGIYGCTF
abundance: NA; v_gene: TRBV20-1; j_gene: TRBJ1-1; d_gene: TRBD1; len: 13; CDR3nt: TGCAGTGCCCCTGGACAGGGCGGAACTGAAGCTTTCTTT; CDR3aa: CSAPGQGGTEAFF
abundance: few; v_gene: TRBV7-2; j_gene: TRBJ2-1; d_gene: TRBD2; len: 17; CDR3nt: TGTGCCAGCAGCTTCTTAGCGGGAGGCTACTCCTACAATGAGCAGTTCTTC; CDR3aa: CASSFLAGGYSYNEQFF
abundance: NA; v_gene: TRBV6-2/TRBV6-3; j_gene: TRBJ2-3; d_gene: NA; len: 12; CDR3nt: TGTGCCAGCAGTTCCTTGGCAGATGCGCAGTATTTT; CDR3aa: CASSSLADAQYF
abundance: NA; v_gene: TRBV5-1; j_gene: TRBJ2-1; d_gene: TRBD2; len: 14; CDR3nt: TGCGCCAGCAGCGTGGGACTAGCGGGAGTTGAGCAGTTCTTC; CDR3aa: CASSVGLAGVEQFF
abundance: NA; v_gene: TRBV18; j_gene: TRBJ2-7; d_gene: TRBD2; len: 15; CDR3nt: TGTGCCAGCTCACCACCTTCTAGCGGGGGGTACGAGCAGTACTTC; CDR3aa: CASSPPSSGGYEQYF
abundance: many; v_gene: TRBV29-1; j_gene: TRBJ2-7; d_gene: TRBD1; len: 12; CDR3nt: TGCAGCGTCGTACAGGGGCGATACGAGCAGTACTTC; CDR3aa: CSVVQGRYEQYF
abundance: NA; v_gene: TRBV25-1; j_gene: TRBJ2-1; d_gene: NA; len: 16; CDR3nt: TGTGCCAGCAGTGAAACTAGCAGGAGCTCCTACAATGAGCAGTTCTTC; CDR3aa: CASSETSRSSYNEQFF
abundance: NA; v_gene: TRBV5-5; j_gene: TRBJ2-1; d_gene: TRBD1; len: 14; CDR3nt: TGTGCCAGCGTTTTAGGGACAGGCTACAATGAGCAGTTCTTC; CDR3aa: CASVLGTGYNEQFF
abundance: NA; v_gene: TRBV7-2; j_gene: TRBJ2-1; d_gene: NA; len: 15; CDR3nt: TGTGCCAGCAGCTTGGGGATGATCTTCTCCCATGAGCAGTTCTTC; CDR3aa: CASSLGMIFSHEQFF
abundance: NA; v_gene: TRBV12-3/TRBV12-4; j_gene: TRBJ2-7; d_gene: TRBD1; len: 16; CDR3nt: TGTACCAGCAGACCTAAGACAGGGGGCGGGTTCTACGAGCAGTACTTC; CDR3aa: CTSRPKTGGGFYEQYF
abundance: few; v_gene: TRBV7-2; j_gene: TRBJ2-7; d_gene: TRBD2; len: 13; CDR3nt: TGTGCCAGCAGCTTTCAGGGAGGGAACGAGCAGTACTTC; CDR3aa: CASSFQGGNEQYF
abundance: NA; v_gene: TRBV10-3; j_gene: TRBJ1-1; d_gene: NA; len: 13; CDR3nt: TGTGCCATCTTAGGGCAGGGCGGGACTGAAGCTTTCTTT; CDR3aa: CAILGQGGTEAFF